The next 30 T cell receptor beta chains were all read from a single sample in a study of blood T cell repertoires in COVID-19. Repertoires were generated with immunoSEQ multiplex PCR, while TCRdb's copy carries only in-frame clones and drops some. The table has approximately 220,000 clones, approximately 80% seen once; the top ten hold around 25%. Sample: peripheral blood. Source of these receptors: a middle-aged man with acute or convalescent COVID-19.

This clone was recorded once. The chain links TRBV23-1 to TRBJ1-2; D gene ambiguous. TRBV23-1 is noted as an ORF with a role that remains uncertain. The CDR3 consists of 16 residues. V shed 2 bases and J shed 0 bases, with 13 bases lying between them. CDR3 DNA sequence: TGCGCCAGCAGTCAACGAGTTTTCTTCCCTAACTATGGCTACACCTTC. Protein sequence: CASSQRVFFPNYGYTF.

The V gene is TRBV25-1, the J gene TRBJ1-4; weak D call: TRBD1 (6 bases). The CDR3 spans 16 residues. The V gene's germline CDR1 is MGHDK and CDR2 SYGVNS. V lost 7 bases to trimming and J lost 8 bases, with 23 bases between them. CDR3 loop: CASTGNSGVIEEKLFF. The CDR3 nucleotides are TGTGCCAGCACCGGAAACTCAGGGGTCATTGAAGAAAAACTGTTTTTT.

The V gene is TRBV4-1, the J gene TRBJ2-1; maybe TRBD2 (6 bases). V was trimmed by 5 bases and J by 3 bases, leaving 8 bases between them. In germline, CDR1 is MGHRA, CDR2 YSYEKL. This CDR3 has 13 amino acids. The CDR3 here is CASSTDYYNEQFF. The CDR3 nucleotides read TGCGCCAGCAGCACGGACTACTACAATGAGCAGTTCTTC.

The V and J genes are TRBV4-1 and TRBJ1-4; no definite D call. Trimming took off 0 bases at V and 8 bases at J, with 13 bases between the two ends. The CDR3 length is 15 residues. CDR1 and CDR2 (germline): MGHRA, YSYEKL. The CDR3 sequence: CASSQDRSGFEKLFF. The CDR3 nucleotides are TGCGCCAGCAGCCAAGATAGGAGCGGTTTCGAAAAACTGTTTTTT.

The genes are TRBV7-2 and TRBJ1-2, with D hard to call. With 3 bases removed from V and 4 bases from J, the gap between germline ends came to 12 bases. The CDR3 extends over 14 amino acids. Germline-derived CDR1 and CDR2 are SGHTA and FQGNSA. The CDR3 nucleotides read TGTGCCAGCAGCTTTGGGCCTGAGAGCTATGGCTACACCTTC. Its protein is CASSFGPESYGYTF.

This chain joins TRBV7-9 and TRBJ2-3; D uncertain. The germline V gene encodes CDR1 SEHNR and CDR2 FQNEAQ (reference sequence). V lost 6 bases to trimming and J lost 2 bases, with 15 bases between them. CDR3 length equals 15 residues. The CDR3 here is CASSSQHPSTDTQYF. The CDR3 bases are TGTGCCAGCAGTTCACAGCATCCTTCCACAGATACGCAGTATTTT.

In its sample, this clone was seen once. The chain joins TRBV30 to TRBJ1-1, with unresolved D. Germline CDR1 reads GTSNPN; CDR2 reads SVGIG (reference sequence). Trimming pared 2 bases from V and 1 base from J, leaving 8 bases between. This CDR3 has 13 residues. The CDR3 spells CAWSRLPNTEAFF. CDR3 bases: TGTGCCTGGAGTAGACTTCCGAACACTGAAGCTTTCTTT.

The V call is TRBV5-6, the J call TRBJ2-5; a weak D match, TRBD1 (5 bases). Germline-derived CDR1 and CDR2 are SGHDT and YYEEEE. With 4 bases removed from V and 4 bases from J, the gap between germline ends came to 14 bases. This CDR3 spans 14 amino acids. CDR3 nucleotide sequence: TGTGCCAGCAGCCTTAGGGGTATGGGAGAGACCCAGTACTTC. Translating gives CASSLRGMGETQYF.

The table lists this clone with a count of one. J is TRBJ2-2 and V is TRBV19; 7 nucleotides match TRBD2. In germline, CDR1 is LNHDA, CDR2 SQIVND (reference sequence). V lost 5 bases to trimming and J lost 4 bases; unmatched junction nucleotides: 10. This CDR3 has 16 amino acids. The CDR3 here is CASSPMLAAPTGELFF. The CDR3 nucleotides read TGTGCCAGTAGTCCCATGCTAGCGGCGCCCACCGGGGAGCTGTTTTTT.

The chain carries TRBV7-8 and TRBJ1-6, with D unresolved. The CDR3 length is 16 residues. The germline V gene encodes CDR1 SGHVS and CDR2 FQNEAQ. Trimming cost V 3 bases and J 7 bases, with 16 bases left between them. This CDR3 reads CASSLALSGKNSPLHF. The CDR3 DNA sequence: TGTGCCAGCAGCTTGGCCCTATCGGGGAAGAATTCACCCCTCCACTTT.

As for this clone: A read error may produce the germline difference seen at one junction end. The genes are TRBV7-2 and TRBJ1-1; no clear D. This CDR3 is 14 amino acids long. Germline CDR1 and CDR2: SGHTA and FQGNSA. The CDR3 is CASRLARTNTEAFF. CDR3 in DNA: TGTGCCAGCAGGTTAGCCAGGACTAACACTGAAGCTTTCTTT.

Turning to this clone: Other DNA sequences in the sample encode the same CDR3. The J gene is TRBJ1-5, the V gene TRBV3-1 (or the pseudogene TRBV3-2); 8 bases are a match to TRBD1. CDR3 length: 14 residues. Trimming at V came to 5 bases and at J to 2 bases, leaving 2 bases not matched to a gene. Looked up from germline, CDR1 is LGHDT and CDR2 is YNNKEL (reference sequence). CDR3 region: CASSLTGGNQPQHF. CDR3 DNA sequence: TGTGCCAGCAGCTTGACAGGGGGCAATCAGCCCCAGCATTTT.

The chain combines TRBV13 with TRBJ2-5, with TRBD2 matching 8 bases. The CDR3 runs 17 residues. Germline V gives CDR1 PRHDT, CDR2 FYEKMQ (reference sequence). V shed 5 bases and J 5 bases; nucleotides not matched to a gene: 16. Here the CDR3 DNA reads TGTGCCAGCAGCCCACAAGCGCGCGGACTAGCAAGGGAGACCCAGTACTTC. The encoded protein is CASSPQARGLARETQYF.

The J gene is TRBJ2-5, the V gene TRBV25-1, with 11 bases matching TRBD2. The CDR3 consists of 15 residues. V was pared by 11 bases and J by 2 bases, with 10 bases of the junction left unmatched. Germline V gene lookup returns CDR1 MGHDK and CDR2 SYGVNS. DNA for the CDR3: TGTGCCTCAAGCGAGACTAGCGGGGAACAAGAGACCCAGTACTTC. This sequence encodes CASSETSGEQETQYF.

This clone is a singleton in its sample. The chain joins TRBV6-2 or TRBV6-3 to TRBJ2-7, with D perhaps TRBD1 (5 bases). V gave up 6 bases and J gave up 3 bases, with 12 bases separating them. The CDR3 is 13 residues long. Per the germline V gene, CDR1 is MNHEY and CDR2 is SVGEGT. The CDR3, as DNA: TGTGCCAGCAGCCTCCAGGGTTTCTACGAGCAGTACTTC. This sequence encodes CASSLQGFYEQYF.

The chain has TRBV19 and TRBJ1-2; weak D call: TRBD1 (5 bases). The CDR3 runs 15 residues. The V end was cut by 5 bases, the J end by 6 bases, with 19 bases between. CDR1 LNHDA and CDR2 SQIVND come from the germline V gene (reference sequence). The CDR3 region has the DNA TGTGCCAGTAGTTTCCCGACAGTCCGCGGGGATGGCTACACCTTC. Protein product: CASSFPTVRGDGYTF.

The rearrangement joins TRBV5-1 to TRBJ2-5; 8 positions agree with TRBD1. After removal of 4 bases from V and 7 bases from J, the junction contained 9 bases not matched to a gene. In germline, CDR1 is SGHRS, CDR2 YFSETQ. This CDR3 contains 14 residues. The CDR3 loop is CASSPGQVSGTQYF. CDR3 in DNA: TGCGCCAGCAGCCCGGGACAGGTCTCGGGGACCCAGTACTTC.

This sequence joins TRBV5-6 and TRBJ2-7; a possible D gene is TRBD1 (6 bases). The CDR3 totals 13 residues. The germline V gene has CDR1 SGHDT and CDR2 YYEEEE. Trimming removed 2 bases at V and 4 bases at J, with 10 bases between. Written as DNA, the CDR3 is TGTGCCAGCAGCTTAATACAGGGATACGAGCAGTACTTC. The encoded protein is CASSLIQGYEQYF.

The V gene is TRBV10-3, the J gene TRBJ2-1, with 11 bases that match TRBD2. The CDR3 spans 16 residues. The germline gives CDR1 ENHRY, CDR2 SYGVKD. V lost 3 bases to trimming and J lost 4 bases; unmatched junction nucleotides: 5. This CDR3 is CAISDPGTSGYNEQFF. The DNA of the CDR3 is TGTGCCATCAGTGACCCCGGGACTAGCGGATACAATGAGCAGTTCTTC.

This chain connects TRBV30 to TRBJ2-1, with TRBD2 matching over 12 bases. J lost 6 bases, V lost 2 bases, and 5 bases had no gene match. Germline lookup yields CDR1 GTSNPN and CDR2 SVGIG (reference sequence). CDR3 length: 15 residues. The DNA of the CDR3 is TGTGCCTGGAGTAGACTAGCGGGAGTCGGCAATGAGCAGTTCTTC. As protein: CAWSRLAGVGNEQFF.

The CDR3 protein is CASSSDTAGRAGELFF. The DNA for the CDR3 is TGTGCCAGCTCATCAGACACCGCGGGTCGCGCCGGGGAGCTGTTTTTT. The chain links TRBV18 to TRBJ2-2; D is possibly TRBD2 (5 bases). Germline V gene data show CDR1 as KGHSH and CDR2 as LQKENI. The CDR3 totals 16 residues. Trimming pared 5 bases from V and 6 bases from J, leaving 19 bases between.

V is TRBV30 and J is TRBJ2-2; D may be TRBD1 (6 bases). Trimming stripped 4 bases from V and 4 bases from J, with 19 bases between. Germline assignment: CDR1 GTSNPN and CDR2 SVGIG (reference sequence). This CDR3 has 16 amino acids. CDR3 region: CAWKGGPISSTGELFF. Here the CDR3 DNA reads TGTGCCTGGAAAGGGGGTCCCATTTCGAGCACCGGGGAGCTGTTTTTT.

This clone has just a few counts. The chain is built from TRBV27 and TRBJ2-3, with TRBD2 identical over 16 bases. With V trimmed by 4 bases and J by 4 bases, 8 bases remained unmatched. Germline lookup yields CDR1 MNHEY and CDR2 SMNVEV (reference sequence). CDR3 length: 18 residues. CDR3 sequence (DNA): TGTGCCAGCAGTTCCCCCGGGACTAGCGGGAGGGCCCCAGATACGCAGTATTTT. Its translation is CASSSPGTSGRAPDTQYF.

This clone showed up just once. The chain links TRBV12-3 or TRBV12-4 to TRBJ2-1; D is unclear. V shed 2 bases and J shed 9 bases, with 11 bases lying between them. The CDR3 covers 13 residues. In nucleotides, the CDR3 is TGTGCCAGCAGTTTAAGAGGAGAAGGTGAGCAGTTCTTC. Its protein is CASSLRGEGEQFF.

The V and J genes are TRBV7-2 and TRBJ2-3; D is uncertain. Germline CDR1 and CDR2: SGHTA and FQGNSA. This CDR3 comprises 13 residues. The germline V and J ends were trimmed by 5 bases and 3 bases, with 9 bases remaining between them. CDR3 in DNA: TGTGCCAGCAGCCACCTAGAGACAGATACGCAGTATTTT. This sequence encodes CASSHLETDTQYF.

This chain uses TRBV28 with TRBJ2-5, with a possible D match to TRBD2 (6 bases). Trimming took 0 bases from V and 4 from J, leaving 6 bases between them. There are 13 residues in the CDR3. Germline values: CDR1 MDHEN, CDR2 SYDVKM. The CDR3 is CASSLWGGETQYF. Here the CDR3 DNA reads TGTGCCAGCAGTTTATGGGGGGGAGAGACCCAGTACTTC.

This clone came up once. J is TRBJ1-2 and V is TRBV5-1; D may be TRBD1 (6 bases). The CDR3 runs to 14 residues. The ends were cut back, 3 bases at V and 7 bases at J, with 16 bases in the middle. CDR1 SGHRS and CDR2 YFSETQ come from the germline V gene. CDR3 DNA sequence: TGCGCCAGCAGCTCTGGCGGTTCAGGGGTTGGCTACACCTTC. It codes for CASSSGGSGVGYTF.

This clone was found a few times. The V call is TRBV6-5, the J call TRBJ1-2; D is unresolved. The CDR3 loop spans 12 amino acids. The V gene's germline CDR1 is MNHEY and CDR2 SVGAGI. The V end was cut by 5 bases, the J end by 7 bases, with 11 bases between. As DNA, the CDR3 is TGTGCCAGCAGTCCCTCATGGCCTGGCTACACCTTC. Its protein is CASSPSWPGYTF.

This chain uses TRBV25-1 with TRBJ1-1; 10 bases are a match to TRBD1. The junction had 13 bases not matched to a gene; V was cut back by 7 bases and J by 5 bases. Germline V gene sequence: CDR1 MGHDK, CDR2 SYGVNS. CDR3 size: 16 residues. CDR3 sequence: CASTSRLGQGNTEAFF. The DNA of the CDR3 is TGTGCCAGCACTTCACGCCTGGGACAGGGGAATACTGAAGCTTTCTTT.

The V call is TRBV7-2, the J call TRBJ2-2, with TRBD1 identical over 8 bases. The germline CDR1 and CDR2 sequences are SGHTA and FQGNSA. The CDR3 consists of 16 residues. With V trimmed by 7 bases and J by 6 bases, 13 bases remained unmatched. The CDR3: CASKNRITQGAGELFF. The DNA of the CDR3 is TGTGCCAGCAAGAACCGCATTACACAGGGGGCCGGGGAGCTGTTTTTT.